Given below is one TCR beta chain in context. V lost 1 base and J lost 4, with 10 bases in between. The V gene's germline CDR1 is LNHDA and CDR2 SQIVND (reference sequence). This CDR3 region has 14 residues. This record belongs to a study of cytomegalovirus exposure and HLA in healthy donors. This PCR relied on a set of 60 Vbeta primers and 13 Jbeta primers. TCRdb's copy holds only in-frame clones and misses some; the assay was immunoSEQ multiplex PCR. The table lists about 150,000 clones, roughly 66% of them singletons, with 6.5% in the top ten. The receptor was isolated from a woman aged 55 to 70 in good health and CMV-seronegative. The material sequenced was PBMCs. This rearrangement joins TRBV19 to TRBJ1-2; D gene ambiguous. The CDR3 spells CASSIAWPRYGYTF. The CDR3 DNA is TGTGCCAGTAGTATAGCGTGGCCACGCTATGGCTACACCTTC.